These T cell receptor beta chains were read from a single sample in a study of blood T cell repertoires in COVID-19. Some clones are missing from TCRdb's copy, which holds only in-frame ones; the method was immunoSEQ multiplex PCR. Of roughly 68,000 clones detected, 88% appear once; the ten largest clones hold approximately 5%. The sample comprised peripheral blood. Receptor source: a human donor in a cohort sampled during active COVID-19. Each CDR3 is given with its conserved first and last residue. The D gene is left open where the match is weak. A clone size is listed for some rows: how often the clone was seen (once, few, many), or a class if it is expanded.

abundance	v_gene	d_gene	j_gene	CDR3aa
.	TRBV21-1	.	TRBJ2-7	CARGGPRTDLSEQYF
.	TRBV28	.	TRBJ2-7	CASSLLQGHEQYF
.	TRBV4-1	TRBD2	TRBJ2-1	CASSSGLAGADYNEQFF
.	TRBV6-1	.	TRBJ1-6	CASSGEGSSYNSPLHF
.	TRBV4-2	TRBD1	TRBJ1-4	CASSLRTGQGLLVLFF
once	TRBV5-4	.	TRBJ2-5	CASSIQGSQETQYF
.	TRBV19	TRBD1	TRBJ1-1	CASSGYTGGTEAFF
once	TRBV27	.	TRBJ1-3	CASRETRGRGNTIYF
few	TRBV6-1	.	TRBJ1-2	CASSEFTGSHGYTF
.	TRBV10-1	.	TRBJ2-7	CASSDTSYEQYF
.	TRBV4-2	TRBD2	TRBJ2-5	CASSQVSGGRDQETQYF
.	TRBV15	TRBD1	TRBJ1-2	CATSRGDSYGYTF
.	TRBV30	TRBD1	TRBJ2-5	CAWSKKGQGAETQYF
once	TRBV11-2	TRBD2	TRBJ2-1	CASTSYSGPSSYNEQFF
.	TRBV2	TRBD1	TRBJ2-4	CASSDWDSLANIQYF
once	TRBV27	.	TRBJ1-5	CASSFIGQPQHF
.	TRBV7-2	TRBD1	TRBJ1-2	CASSRDSNYGYTF
.	TRBV30	TRBD1	TRBJ2-7	CAWRVGTGYYEQYF
once	TRBV28	TRBD2	TRBJ2-3	CASSLAGGGTDTQYF
.	TRBV18	.	TRBJ2-3	CASSPQGADTQYF
.	TRBV11-2	TRBD2	TRBJ2-2	CASSFLSGGRGGELFF
.	TRBV4-3	TRBD2	TRBJ2-1	CASSQDGTNGYNEQFF
.	TRBV18	TRBD1	TRBJ1-1	CASSDLQGAAEAFF
.	TRBV3-1/TRBV3-2	.	TRBJ1-3	CASSQRQYTGNTIYF
.	TRBV15	.	TRBJ1-2	CATSRGTLNYGYTF
.	TRBV5-8	.	TRBJ2-3	CASSPTWLLTSTDTQYF
.	TRBV19	.	TRBJ2-5	CASSGGRRETQYF
.	TRBV30	TRBD1	TRBJ1-1	CAWRRDRGPVGTEAFF
.	TRBV21-1	.	TRBJ2-1	CASSNWGEQCNEQFF
.	TRBV11-2	TRBD2	TRBJ2-7	CASSSTSGAYEQYF
once	TRBV30	TRBD1	TRBJ1-1	CAWRVTGGTEAFF
.	TRBV28	TRBD1	TRBJ1-2	CASSSPGQGGGYTF
.	TRBV29-1	.	TRBJ2-7	CSVEGSGVVQYF
.	TRBV5-1	.	TRBJ1-2	CASSQGQRNYGYTF
.	TRBV2	.	TRBJ2-2	CASRRSGQNTGELFF
.	TRBV9	TRBD2	TRBJ2-7	CASSVSSGSYEQYF
.	TRBV5-1	.	TRBJ1-1	CASSRNRDGTEAFF
.	TRBV4-3	.	TRBJ1-2	CASSQGGRGYGYTF
.	TRBV4-2	TRBD2	TRBJ2-2	CASSQGPAGEGGELFF
once	TRBV4-3	.	TRBJ1-1	CASSQAPRGAPTEAFF
.	TRBV28	TRBD1	TRBJ1-2	CASSLLTGVDYGYTF
.	TRBV5-6	.	TRBJ2-7	CASSAGPSYEQYF
.	TRBV18	TRBD2	TRBJ2-1	CASSPSSGRVSYNEQFF
.	TRBV11-3	TRBD2	TRBJ2-5	CASSPGTSGSQETQYF
once	TRBV7-3	TRBD2	TRBJ2-2	CASSLIAGRVAGELFF
medium-sized	TRBV7-2	TRBD1	TRBJ1-1	CASSGTGARFTEAFF
.	TRBV11-3	.	TRBJ2-7	CASSPQGTDEQYF
.	TRBV6-6	TRBD1	TRBJ2-1	CASRHTGVYNEQFF
.	TRBV20-1	.	TRBJ2-5	CNPHRSETQYF